A selection of T cell receptor beta chains follows, all from one sample in a study of blood T cells in healthy people across ages. TCRdb fed the 5' RACE reads into MiXCR, producing one record per CDR3 protein. The sample yields around 1.5 million distinct CDR3 sequences, around 42% seen once. The specimen sequenced was blood. Source of these receptors: a woman younger than 30 in good health. Each CDR3 is given with its conserved first and last residue. A D gene is named only where the DNA matches it firmly. A clone size is listed for some rows: how often the clone was seen (once, few, many), or a class if it is expanded.

>TRBJ2-6|TRBV6-5|NA|NA
TGTGCCAGCAGTTACGGCCAGGGGAAAAACTCTGGGGCCAACGTCCTGACTTTC
CASSYGQGKNSGANVLTF
>TRBJ2-1|TRBV5-1|NA|NA
TGCGCCAGCAGGGTCGGGCGGTCCAACAATGAGCAGTTCTTC
CASRVGRSNNEQFF
>TRBJ2-7|TRBV20-1|NA|NA
TGCAGTGCGGAGTCTGCGGGATACTCTTCCTACGAGCAGTACTTC
CSAESAGYSSYEQYF
>TRBJ1-6|TRBV30|NA|NA
TGTGCCTGGAGCGGAGGGGAGGGTCGCACCCTCCACTTT
CAWSGGEGRTLHF
>TRBJ2-3|TRBV6-5|NA|NA
TGTGCCAGCAGTTACTCTTTCGTGGGTCGGGGCACAGATACGCAGTATTTT
CASSYSFVGRGTDTQYF
>TRBJ2-2|TRBV27|NA|NA
TGTGCCAGCAGTTCTCCGACAGAAAACACCGGGGAGCTGTTTTTT
CASSSPTENTGELFF
>TRBJ2-5|TRBV29-1|NA|NA
TGCAGCGTTGAAGTGAGTTCAAGCAGAGAAGACCAAGAGACCCAGTACTTC
CSVEVSSSREDQETQYF
>TRBJ2-5|TRBV3-1|TRBD2|NA
TGTGCCAGTCTGGGGGGGAACCAAGAGACCCAGTACTTC
CASLGGNQETQYF
>TRBJ2-4|TRBV20-1|TRBD2|NA
TGCAGTGCTAGAGATTCTAGCGGGGGGGCTCCGGCCAAAAACATTCAGTACTTC
CSARDSSGGAPAKNIQYF
>TRBJ2-1|TRBV4-1|TRBD2|NA
TGCGCCAGCAGCCAGGGCGGGGGTCGGGAGTATGGGGAGCAGTTCTTC
CASSQGGGREYGEQFF
>TRBJ2-6|TRBV11-2|NA|NA
TGTGCCAGCAGCTTAGGGTTTAGGTCTGGGGCCAACGTCCTGACTTTC
CASSLGFRSGANVLTF
>TRBJ2-2|TRBV5-1|TRBD2|few
TGCGCCAGCAGCCGACTAGCGGGGAACACCGGGGAGCTGTTTTTT
CASSRLAGNTGELFF
>TRBJ1-4|TRBV7-2|NA|NA
TGTGCCAGCAGCTCGGAGACAGAGGAAAAACTGTTTTTT
CASSSETEEKLFF
>TRBJ2-7|TRBV6-6|TRBD1|few
TGTGCCAGCAGCCCCGCAGGGGGCGTCGACTACGAGCAGTACTTC
CASSPAGGVDYEQYF
>TRBJ2-7|TRBV28|TRBD2|few
TGTGCCAGCAGAACCCCAGCGGGGGGCCTGTACGAGCAGTACTTC
CASRTPAGGLYEQYF
>TRBJ2-7|TRBV5-1|TRBD2|NA
TGCGCCGGCAGCCCCGAAGGTCTAGCGGGACGCGAGCAGTACTTC
CAGSPEGLAGREQYF
>TRBJ2-5|TRBV7-2|NA|NA
TGTGCCAGCAGCGTCACCGGGACGGGGTTTTCCAGTGAGCAGTACTTC
CASSVTGTGFSSEQYF
>TRBJ1-2|TRBV9|NA|NA
TGTGCCAGCAGCGTAGGGAGTCAGGGTTGGGCTGGCTACACCTTC
CASSVGSQGWAGYTF
>TRBJ2-7|TRBV6-1|NA|NA
TGTGCCGCTATCTCAGGTTTCTCCTACAATGAGCAGTACTTC
CAAISGFSYNEQYF
>TRBJ2-7|TRBV14|NA|many
TGTGCCAGCAGCCAAGAAACAGCGGCTGGATCCTACGAGCAGTACTTC
CASSQETAAGSYEQYF
>TRBJ2-7|TRBV9|NA|NA
TGTGCCAGCAGCGTAGGCTCGGGCCTCTACTACGAGCAGTACTTC
CASSVGSGLYYEQYF
>TRBJ2-1|TRBV6-1|NA|once
TGTGCCAGCAGTGAATATAGGAGTGGACACAATGAGCAGTTCTTC
CASSEYRSGHNEQFF
>TRBJ2-7|TRBV29-1|NA|NA
TGCAGCGTTGAAGATCTGGACGGGTACGAGCAGTACTTC
CSVEDLDGYEQYF
>TRBJ1-5|TRBV13|TRBD1|NA
TGTGCCAGCAGCAACCGCCACAGGGGCTATAGCAATCAGCCCCAGCATTTT
CASSNRHRGYSNQPQHF
>TRBJ1-2|TRBV27|NA|few
TGTGCCAGCAGTTTGGCCCGGACAGCAACCTATGGCTACACCTTC
CASSLARTATYGYTF
>TRBJ1-1|TRBV27|NA|few
TGTGCCAGCAGTTTATCCCACGGGGGGACTGAAGCTTTCTTT
CASSLSHGGTEAFF
>TRBJ2-3|TRBV20-1|TRBD1|NA
TGCAGTTCCACTACCGGGACAGGAAATACAGATACGCAGTATTTT
CSSTTGTGNTDTQYF
>TRBJ2-5|TRBV11-2|TRBD2|NA
TGTGCCAGCAGCTTAGCCGATAGCGGGAACCAAGAGACCCAGTACTTC
CASSLADSGNQETQYF
>TRBJ1-2|TRBV20-1|TRBD1|NA
TGCAGTGCTAGAGAGCCGGGACAGGGGGCGATCTATGGCTACACCTTC
CSAREPGQGAIYGYTF
>TRBJ1-2|TRBV27|TRBD1|few
TGTGCCAGCAGTTTGCGGGCAGGGGGCCCCTCTAACTATGGCTACACCTTC
CASSLRAGGPSNYGYTF
>TRBJ1-5|TRBV4-1|NA|few
TGCGCCAGCAGCCAGCGAAGCGAACAGCCCCAGCATTTT
CASSQRSEQPQHF
>TRBJ2-1|TRBV27|TRBD2|NA
TGTGCCAGCAGTTCCTATAGCGGGAGTACCTACAATGAGCAGTTCTTC
CASSSYSGSTYNEQFF
>TRBJ2-1|TRBV10-3|NA|few
TGTGCCATCAGTGAGTCTCAAGGGGGGGCCGAGAATGAGCAGTTCTTC
CAISESQGGAENEQFF
>TRBJ1-2|TRBV15|TRBD1|NA
TGTGCCACCCGAGGGACAGATGATATTGGCTATGGCTACACCTTC
CATRGTDDIGYGYTF
>TRBJ1-4|TRBV12-3/TRBV12-4|NA|few
TGTGCCAGCAGTCCCCGGGGCAGACTGACTAATGAAAAACTGTTTTTT
CASSPRGRLTNEKLFF
>TRBJ1-2|TRBV29-1|NA|NA
TGCAGCGTTGGGGCCACAGGGGGCTACACCTTC
CSVGATGGYTF
>TRBJ1-2|TRBV6-5|NA|few
TGTGCCAGCAGTTCCGCGGCAGGGGCACGCTACACCTTC
CASSSAAGARYTF
>TRBJ2-3|TRBV25-1|NA|NA
TGTGCCAGCAGTCCCTCAAGCGCAGATACGCAGTATTTT
CASSPSSADTQYF
>TRBJ2-7|TRBV2|NA|NA
TGTGCCAGCATTTCCAGGTATAATACTGGGGAGCAGTACTTC
CASISRYNTGEQYF
>TRBJ2-1|TRBV28|TRBD2|once
TGTGCCAGCACAAGCCCCTCTAGCGGGAGTGGGTCCTACAATGAGCAGTTCTTC
CASTSPSSGSGSYNEQFF
>TRBJ1-5|TRBV2|NA|NA
TGTGCCAGCAGTGAAAATGGGGGGAATCAGCCCCAGCATTTT
CASSENGGNQPQHF
>TRBJ2-7|TRBV9|NA|few
TGTGCCAGCAGCGTACCCCTCGACCCCACGACCGAGAGCTCCTACAATGAGCAGTACTTC
CASSVPLDPTTESSYNEQYF
>TRBJ1-1|TRBV20-1|NA|NA
TGCAGTGCTAGAGATAGGGCAGGGCCAATGAACACTGAAGCTTTCTTT
CSARDRAGPMNTEAFF
>TRBJ2-7|TRBV5-6|NA|NA
TGTGCCAGCAGCGGGGACATAGGCTCCTACGAGCAGTACTTC
CASSGDIGSYEQYF
>TRBJ2-5|TRBV29-1|NA|NA
TGCAGCGTTGGGGGAGGCTACAATGAGCAGTACTTC
CSVGGGYNEQYF
>TRBJ2-3|TRBV6-5|NA|NA
TGTACCAGCAGTGCACTCGGCACAGATACGCAGTATTTT
CTSSALGTDTQYF
>TRBJ2-4|TRBV12-3/TRBV12-4|NA|NA
TGTGCCAGCAGTTTATGGGGGAACAAAAACATTCAGTACTTC
CASSLWGNKNIQYF
>TRBJ2-7|TRBV10-3|TRBD1|NA
TGTGCCATCAGTCCTTTGGACCGGACAGGCCACTACGAGCAGTACTTC
CAISPLDRTGHYEQYF
>TRBJ2-2|TRBV29-1|NA|few
TGCAGCGCTCCCATTGGAAAAGGTGTCGGGGAGCTGTTTTTT
CSAPIGKGVGELFF
>TRBJ2-5|TRBV20-1|NA|few
TGCAGTGCTCCCAGGGATGGCGAGACCCAGTACTTC
CSAPRDGETQYF
>TRBJ2-1|TRBV27|NA|NA
TGTGCCAGCACCACCTTTGCGGGGGAGCAGTTCTTC
CASTTFAGEQFF
>TRBJ2-7|TRBV4-1|TRBD1|NA
TGCGCCAGCAGCGCCGGACAGGGGTTTTACGAGCAGTACTTC
CASSAGQGFYEQYF
>TRBJ2-5|TRBV5-1|TRBD2|few
TGCGCCAGCAGTGAGCGGGAGGATATCTACAATGAGCAGTACTTC
CASSEREDIYNEQYF
>TRBJ1-6|TRBV12-3/TRBV12-4|NA|NA
TGTGCCAGCAGTTTAAGGTGGGGCTCACCCCTCCACTTT
CASSLRWGSPLHF